The 25 T cell receptor beta chains in this list originate from one sample, sequenced in a study of CD8+CD57+ T cells in acquired aplastic anemia. Whoever was chosen for sequencing had shown CD8+CD57+ cell expansion by flow cytometry. TCR beta VDJ and CDR3 were profiled, and genomic DNA was the template. TCRdb ran MiXCR on the reads and lists one entry per CDR3 protein. Among approximately 98,000 distinct CDR3 sequences listed, 65% to 70% were seen once. Sequenced sample: sorted CD4+, CD8+, or CD8+CD57+ T cells (not recorded which) from PBMCs. These receptors originate from a human donor with aplastic anemia.

As to this clonotype: One junction end disagrees with the germline gene, perhaps due to a read error. V gene TRBV11-2 combines with J gene TRBJ1-2; D remains unclear. This CDR3 spans 16 amino acids. Germline V gene sequence: CDR1 SGHAT, CDR2 FQNNGV. DNA of the CDR3: TGTGCCAGCACCTTATCTCCCATACGGGGAAACTATGGCTACACCTTC. Its translation is CASTLSPIRGNYGYTF.

The chain combines TRBV10-3 with TRBJ2-1; 14 positions agree with TRBD2. With V trimmed by 6 bases and J by 7 bases, 2 bases remained unmatched. Germline V gives CDR1 ENHRY, CDR2 SYGVKD. This CDR3 spans 14 amino acids. This chain's CDR3 is CAIRGLAGGNEQFF. The CDR3 DNA reads TGTGCCATCAGAGGACTAGCGGGGGGTAATGAGCAGTTCTTC.

In this sample, this clonotype turned up a few times. V gene TRBV29-1 combines with J gene TRBJ2-5; perhaps D is TRBD1 or TRBD2 (5 bases each). Per germline, CDR1 SQVTM and CDR2 ANQGSEA. This CDR3 comprises 12 residues. V lost 7 bases to trimming and J lost 5 bases, with 14 bases between them. This CDR3 reads CSGSAGQETQYF. The CDR3 region has the DNA TGCAGCGGTAGCGCAGGGCAGGAGACCCAGTACTTC.

This chain uses TRBV5-1 with TRBJ1-5, with D maybe TRBD1 (5 bases). V lost 7 bases and J lost 0, with 14 bases in between. Germline V gene lookup returns CDR1 SGHRS and CDR2 YFSETQ. CDR3 length: 15 amino acids. The CDR3 region is CASPLVQGSNQPQHF. As DNA, the CDR3 is TGCGCCAGCCCCCTTGTTCAGGGTAGCAATCAGCCCCAGCATTTT.

J is TRBJ1-2 and V is TRBV11-1; 12 nucleotides line up with TRBD1. V lost 4 bases to trimming and J lost 8 bases; unmatched junction nucleotides: 11. The CDR3 runs to 16 residues. CDR1 is SGHAT and CDR2 is FQDESV in the germline V gene (reference sequence). The CDR3 spells CASSYRDRGLGEGYTF. CDR3 DNA: TGTGCCAGCAGCTACCGGGACAGGGGGCTCGGTGAAGGCTACACCTTC.

CDR3 region: CSARDQQDTQYF. The CDR3 DNA reads as TGCAGTGCTAGAGATCAGCAAGATACGCAGTATTTT. The V call is TRBV20-1, the J call TRBJ2-3; D gene uncertain. The length of the CDR3 is 12 residues. CDR1 is DFQATT and CDR2 is SNEGSKA in the germline V gene (reference sequence). With 0 bases removed from V and 5 bases from J, the gap between germline ends came to 6 bases.

This clonotype has a handful of counts. The chain uses TRBV10-1 and TRBJ2-3, with D uncertain. Germline CDR1 is WNHNN and CDR2 is SYGVQD (reference sequence). The V and J ends lost 2 bases and 2 bases respectively, with 14 bases between them. This CDR3 spans 16 amino acids. CDR3 protein: CASSERASTHTDTQYF. The CDR3 coding sequence is TGCGCCAGCAGTGAGCGGGCTTCAACACACACAGATACGCAGTATTTT.

This rearrangement joins TRBV4-1 to TRBJ2-1, with unresolved D. The CDR3 loop spans 12 amino acids. V shed 1 base and J shed 9 bases, with 7 bases lying between them. Per the germline V gene, CDR1 is MGHRA and CDR2 is YSYEKL. The CDR3 here is CASSQAIGEQFF. The CDR3 DNA sequence: TGCGCCAGCAGCCAAGCAATTGGTGAGCAGTTCTTC.

The rearrangement links TRBV24-1 to TRBJ2-6; D gene ambiguous. Looked up from germline, CDR1 is KGHDR and CDR2 is SFDVKD. V lost 9 bases and J 0 bases, leaving 11 bases between the germline ends. This CDR3 has 15 residues. CDR3 in DNA: TGTGCCACCTCCGGGCCTGACTCTGGGGCCAACGTCCTGACTTTC. Translation gives CATSGPDSGANVLTF.

This sequence joins TRBV11-3 and TRBJ2-5; D ambiguous. This CDR3 region has 15 residues. Germline-derived CDR1 and CDR2 are SGHNT and YENEEA. V lost 5 bases, J lost 2 bases, and 15 bases lay in between. This chain's CDR3 is CASSLGVPSQETQYF. As DNA, the CDR3 is TGTGCCAGCAGCCTAGGAGTACCAAGTCAAGAGACCCAGTACTTC.

This clonotype was seen just once. This chain links TRBV29-1 with TRBJ1-3; 11 bases line up with TRBD1. V shed 4 bases and J 7 bases; nucleotides not matched to a gene: 0. The CDR3 is made up of 12 amino acids. Germline CDR1 and CDR2: SQVTM and ANQGSEA. The CDR3, as DNA: TGCAGCGTTGGGGACAGGGGGAACACCATATATTTT. Translation gives CSVGDRGNTIYF.

The table lists this clonotype with a few counts. This CDR3 reads CATSRQGGTDTQYF. CDR3 sequence (DNA): TGTGCCACCAGCAGACAGGGTGGCACAGATACGCAGTATTTT. V usage is TRBV15 and J usage is TRBJ2-3, with D possibly being TRBD1 (5 bases). Germline V gene lookup returns CDR1 LNHNV and CDR2 YYDKDF (reference sequence). CDR3 length: 14 amino acids. Trimming took 2 bases from V and 1 from J, leaving 7 bases between them.

This sequence joins TRBV24-1 and TRBJ2-5, with D perhaps TRBD2 (6 bases). Germline V CDR1 and CDR2: KGHDR, SFDVKD. V was clipped by 4 bases and J by 4 bases, with 12 bases between them. The CDR3 extends over 14 amino acids. The CDR3 DNA reads as TGTGCCACCAGTGACAGGGTGGGAGGAGAGACCCAGTACTTC. The encoded protein is CATSDRVGGETQYF.

The gene calls are TRBV25-1 and TRBJ1-2; 8 bases align to TRBD1. With V trimmed by 4 bases and J by 5 bases, 12 bases remained unmatched. The CDR3 extends over 16 amino acids. Germline-derived CDR1 and CDR2 are MGHDK and SYGVNS. CDR3 amino acids: CASSGILRGQEYGYTF. The CDR3 DNA sequence: TGTGCCAGCAGTGGAATCCTCAGGGGGCAGGAGTATGGCTACACCTTC.

The chain links TRBV2 to TRBJ1-2; maybe TRBD1 (6 bases). Germline CDR1 SNHLY, CDR2 FYNNEI. This CDR3 has 13 residues. The V and J ends lost 6 bases and 7 bases respectively, with 15 bases between them. The CDR3 DNA reads as TGTGCCAGCAGCCCGGGCAGGGGAGGTGGCTACACCTTC. This gives the protein CASSPGRGGGYTF. Using reference TRBV2 and TRBJ1-2 for the parts outside the CDR3, the full variable domain is EPEVTQTPSHQVTQMGQEVILRCVPISNHLYFYWYRQILGQKVEFLVSFYNNEISEKSEIFDDQFSVERPDGSNFTLKIRSTKLEDSAMYFCASSPGRGGGYTFGSGTRLTVV.

The J gene is TRBJ2-1, the V gene TRBV7-8; no clear D. The CDR3 is 11 amino acids. CDR1 is SGHVS and CDR2 is FQNEAQ in the germline V gene. V was clipped by 5 bases and J by 5 bases, with 4 bases between them. The CDR3 region has the DNA TGTGCCAGCAGCCCGCACAATGAGCAGTTCTTC. Amino acids: CASSPHNEQFF. Looking up the rest from reference TRBV7-8 and TRBJ2-1 gives the full variable domain: GAGVSQSPRYKVAKRGQDVALRCDPISGHVSLFWYQQALGQGPEFLTYFQNEAQLDKSGLPSDRFFAERPEGSVSTLKIQRTQQEDSAVYLCASSPHNEQFFGPGTRLTVL.

The V and J genes are TRBV5-1 and TRBJ2-7; D remains ambiguous. The CDR3 is 15 amino acids. V was cut by 1 base and J by 6 bases, with 17 bases left in between. CDR1 and CDR2 (germline): SGHRS, YFSETQ. The CDR3 here is CASSLWEGVSFEQYF. Here the CDR3 DNA reads TGCGCCAGCAGCTTGTGGGAAGGTGTAAGTTTCGAGCAGTACTTC.

This chain connects TRBV7-6 to TRBJ1-2; D is perhaps TRBD1 (5 bases). The V gene's germline CDR1 is SGHVS and CDR2 FNYEAQ. The CDR3 loop spans 14 amino acids. Deletions cut 6 bases from V and 6 bases from J, with 17 bases between. The CDR3 region has the DNA TGTGCCAGCAGTGGAACCGGGACCTACAATGGCTACACCTTC. This translates into CASSGTGTYNGYTF. Combining the CDR3 with reference TRBV7-6 and TRBJ1-2 gives the whole variable domain GAGVSQSPRYKVTKRGQDVALRCDPISGHVSLYWYRQALGQGPEFLTYFNYEAQQDKSGLPNDRFSAERPEGSISTLTIQRTEQRDSAMYRCASSGTGTYNGYTFGSGTRLTVV.

The chain has TRBV7-2 and TRBJ2-7; TRBD2 agrees at 14 bases. Trimming at V came to 0 bases and at J to 3 bases, leaving 7 bases not matched to a gene. There are 18 residues in the CDR3. Germline-derived CDR1 and CDR2 are SGHTA and FQGNSA. DNA of the CDR3: TGTGCCAGCAGCTTAGCTGGAATCGGGACTAGCGGGAGCTACGAGCAGTACTTC. Amino acid sequence: CASSLAGIGTSGSYEQYF.

The V gene is TRBV7-9, the J gene TRBJ1-2, with unresolved D. Germline CDR1 is SEHNR and CDR2 is FQNEAQ (reference sequence). Trimming pared 1 base from V and 0 bases from J, leaving 6 bases between. The CDR3 runs to 14 residues. The CDR3: CASSLVSSNYGYTF. In DNA form, the CDR3 reads TGTGCCAGCAGCTTAGTATCGTCTAACTATGGCTACACCTTC.

This rearrangement joins TRBV2 to TRBJ1-1; D unresolved. V was shortened by 7 bases and J by 4 bases, with 16 bases between the two germline ends. Germline V CDR1 and CDR2: SNHLY, FYNNEI. CDR3 length: 14 residues. The CDR3 reads CASTPVGWVTEAFF. For the CDR3, the DNA is TGTGCCAGCACCCCTGTAGGGTGGGTCACTGAAGCTTTCTTT.

The chain couples TRBV20-1 to TRBJ2-1, with D possibly matching TRBD2 (6 bases). CDR1 and CDR2 (germline): DFQATT, SNEGSKA (reference sequence). This CDR3 is built from 17 residues. Between the trimmed V and J ends, which lost 1 base and 6 bases, there was a span of 22 bases. This CDR3 is CSARGRVGASETNEQFF. The CDR3 nucleotides read TGCAGTGCTAGAGGACGGGTTGGGGCTAGCGAGACCAATGAGCAGTTCTTC.

The rearrangement joins TRBV9 to TRBJ1-1, with D possibly matching TRBD1 (5 bases). V shed 3 bases and J shed 5 bases, with 14 bases lying between them. CDR1 SGDLS and CDR2 YYNGEE come from the germline V gene. The CDR3 consists of 14 residues. The CDR3 loop is CASSGTGAGTEAFF. CDR3 sequence (DNA): TGTGCCAGCAGCGGGACCGGGGCGGGGACTGAAGCTTTCTTT.

This clonotype has a count of ten or more. The chain links TRBV5-1 to TRBJ1-1; TRBD1 matches at 10 bases. The V segment lost 5 bases and the J segment 5 bases; nucleotides outside the gene matches: 9. The length of the CDR3 is 15 residues. The germline V gene encodes CDR1 SGHRS and CDR2 YFSETQ. The CDR3 spells CASRSGQGGVTEAFF. The CDR3 coding sequence is TGCGCCAGCAGGTCCGGACAGGGGGGGGTTACTGAAGCTTTCTTT.

The J gene is TRBJ1-6, the V gene TRBV2; D gene ambiguous. The CDR3 runs 11 residues. Germline assignment: CDR1 SNHLY and CDR2 FYNNEI. V was trimmed by 4 bases and J by 10 bases, leaving 5 bases between them. CDR3 nucleotides: TGTGCCAGCAGTGGTCAATCACCCCTCCACTTT. This sequence encodes CASSGQSPLHF.